The next 21 T cell receptor beta chains were all read from a single sample in a study of T cells in Graves' hyperthyroidism and ophthalmopathy. The TCR beta CDR3 regions underwent amplification using RNA transcripts as the source. A first-round RT-PCR of the TCR CDR3 used the HTBI primer set. A single record per CDR3 protein comes from TCRdb applying MiXCR to the multiplex PCR reads. The table includes hundreds of thousands of distinct CDR3 sequences, 15% to 20% detected once. The sample taken for sequencing was blood. The origin of the receptors is a man aged 40-49 years with Graves' ophthalmopathy.

The chain couples TRBV30 to TRBJ1-1, with D perhaps matching TRBD1 (5 bases). Looked up from germline, CDR1 is GTSNPN and CDR2 is SVGIG (reference sequence). V was pared by 2 bases and J by 0 bases, with 13 bases between. The CDR3 totals 15 residues. The CDR3: CAWSLGPPMNTEAFF. CDR3 coding DNA: TGTGCCTGGAGTTTGGGACCTCCGATGAACACTGAAGCTTTCTTT.

This clonotype was seen many times. V gene TRBV6-1 combines with J gene TRBJ2-7; D is tentatively TRBD1 or TRBD2 (5 bases each). This CDR3 comprises 17 residues. Per the germline V gene, CDR1 is MNHNS and CDR2 is SASEGT. The V and J ends lost 2 bases and 4 bases respectively, with 21 bases between them. CDR3 nucleotides: TGTGCCAGCAGTGAAATGCTTGGGACCGACAACGGATACGAGCAGTACTTC. Its translation is CASSEMLGTDNGYEQYF.

This clonotype was counted between two and nine times. The V and J genes are TRBV30 and TRBJ2-7, with 8 bases aligning to TRBD2. The CDR3 spans 15 residues. The J segment lost 5 bases and the V segment lost 0 bases, leaving 9 bases of the junction unmatched. Germline CDR1 and CDR2: GTSNPN and SVGIG (reference sequence). The DNA of the CDR3 is TGTGCCTGGAGTGTAGTAGCGGGGATTCCCCACGAGCAGTACTTC. Translating gives CAWSVVAGIPHEQYF.

This clonotype has a count of ten or more. This rearrangement joins TRBV30 to TRBJ1-5, with 7 bases lining up with TRBD1. The germline CDR1 and CDR2 sequences are GTSNPN and SVGIG (reference sequence). Losses at the gene ends were 2 bases for V and 11 bases for J; bases not matched to a gene: 9. The CDR3 totals 13 residues. CDR3 loop: CAWSPRGDGAQHF. As DNA, the CDR3 is TGTGCCTGGAGTCCCAGGGGGGACGGGGCCCAGCATTTT.

This clonotype was seen many times. The rearrangement joins TRBV20-1 to TRBJ2-3; unclear D gene. The CDR3 is made up of 12 amino acids. Germline V lookup: CDR1 DFQATT, CDR2 SNEGSKA (reference sequence). V dropped 0 bases and J dropped 5 bases, with 6 bases sitting between them. The DNA for the CDR3 is TGCAGTGCTAGAGAACCGGGAGATACGCAGTATTTT. Protein product: CSAREPGDTQYF.

V and J are TRBV3-1 and TRBJ2-7, with TRBD2 identical over 8 bases. V gave up 4 bases and J gave up 1 base; unmatched junction bases: 3. CDR3 length: 14 residues. Germline CDR1 is LGHDT and CDR2 is YNNKEL (reference sequence). Here the CDR3 reads CASSRRGGSYEQYF. The CDR3 DNA sequence: TGTGCCAGCAGCCGACGGGGGGGGTCCTACGAGCAGTACTTC.

V usage is TRBV30 and J usage is TRBJ2-1, with 9 bases identical to TRBD2. The length of the CDR3 is 16 residues. Germline values: CDR1 GTSNPN, CDR2 SVGIG (reference sequence). V lost 2 bases to trimming and J lost 2 bases; unmatched junction nucleotides: 7. The CDR3 protein is CAWSPQLAGTYNEQFF. CDR3 sequence (DNA): TGTGCCTGGAGTCCCCAACTAGCGGGCACCTACAATGAGCAGTTCTTC.

This clonotype was seen at least ten times. This rearrangement joins TRBV20-1 to TRBJ2-7; 13 bases are shared with TRBD2. The germline gives CDR1 DFQATT, CDR2 SNEGSKA (reference sequence). V was clipped by 3 bases and J by 3 bases; unmatched bases: 17. The CDR3 has 19 residues. The CDR3: CSARALWGTSGDRGYEQYF. CDR3 DNA: TGCAGTGCTAGGGCCTTATGGGGGACTAGCGGGGATAGAGGCTACGAGCAGTACTTC.

This clonotype appeared a few times. The gene calls are TRBV7-6 and TRBJ2-7; 14 bases are shared with TRBD2. V was clipped by 5 bases and J by 2 bases; unmatched bases: 5. The CDR3 consists of 16 residues. Germline CDR1 reads SGHVS; CDR2 reads FNYEAQ. This CDR3 is CASSRGLAGGTYEQYF. The CDR3 DNA reads TGTGCCAGCAGCCGAGGACTAGCGGGAGGCACCTACGAGCAGTACTTC.

This chain links TRBV6-2 or TRBV6-3 with TRBJ2-1, with 9 positions matching TRBD2. V was clipped by 5 bases and J by 9 bases; unmatched bases: 8. Germline CDR1 and CDR2: MNHEY and SVGEGT. The CDR3 has 14 residues. The CDR3 DNA sequence: TGTGCCAGCAGTCCAAGGGGGACTAGCCCTGAGCAGTTCTTC. Translated: CASSPRGTSPEQFF.

There are many counts of this clonotype. V is TRBV18 and J is TRBJ2-1; 7 bases match TRBD1. The V and J ends lost 0 bases and 5 bases, in that order; junction bases with no gene match: 4. Germline CDR1 KGHSH, CDR2 LQKENI. This CDR3 contains 15 residues. CDR3 region: CASSPPGQPNNEQFF. DNA for the CDR3: TGTGCCAGCTCACCACCGGGACAGCCAAACAATGAGCAGTTCTTC.

The chain has TRBV4-2 and TRBJ2-3; 9 bases map to TRBD2. The V and J ends lost 1 base and 2 bases, in that order; junction bases with no gene match: 10. The CDR3 spans 18 residues. Germline V gene sequence: CDR1 LGHNA, CDR2 YNFKEQ. The CDR3 bases are TGTGCCAGCAGCCAAGGCTTCAGAGCGGGAGGTCACACAGATACGCAGTATTTT. As protein: CASSQGFRAGGHTDTQYF.

The genes are TRBV30 and TRBJ2-3; D remains unclear. Germline V gives CDR1 GTSNPN, CDR2 SVGIG (reference sequence). The CDR3 consists of 12 residues. V was pared by 0 bases and J by 2 bases, with 3 bases between. This chain's CDR3 is CAWSVLTDTQYF. The CDR3 nucleotides read TGTGCCTGGAGTGTGCTCACAGATACGCAGTATTTT.

This clonotype was counted only a few times. DNA of the CDR3: TGTGCCACCAGTGATTTTCGGGCAGGGACCGCGGTTACGCAGTATTTT. Encoded protein: CATSDFRAGTAVTQYF. The chain couples TRBV24-1 to TRBJ2-3; D assignment may be TRBD1 or TRBD2 (5 bases each). The CDR3 contains 16 residues. Per germline, CDR1 KGHDR and CDR2 SFDVKD. Trimming cost V 1 base and J 8 bases, with 18 bases left between them.

This clonotype appeared a few times. This chain connects TRBV15 to TRBJ1-1; tentative D call: TRBD1 (6 bases). The CDR3 contains 13 residues. Trimming removed 3 bases at V and 6 bases at J, with 11 bases between. CDR1 and CDR2 (germline): LNHNV, YYDKDF (reference sequence). In nucleotides, the CDR3 is TGTGCCACCAGCAGGGTAGGGGGTGCTGAAGCTTTCTTT. This gives the protein CATSRVGGAEAFF. The complete variable domain, with remaining parts taken from reference TRBV15 and TRBJ1-1, reads DAMVIQNPRYQVTQFGKPVTLSCSQTLNHNVMYWYQQKSSQAPKLLFHYYDKDFNNEADTPDNFQSRRPNTSFCFLDIRSPGLGDTAMYLCATSRVGGAEAFFGQGTRLTVV.

This clonotype was seen repeatedly, ten times or more. This chain joins TRBV6-1 and TRBJ2-7; D is unresolved. Deletions cut 6 bases from V and 4 bases from J, with 13 bases between. The CDR3 runs to 13 residues. In germline, CDR1 is MNHNS, CDR2 SASEGT. The CDR3 DNA reads as TGTGCCAGCAGCCGTACTTTCGGGTACGAGCAGTACTTC. This translates into CASSRTFGYEQYF.

The chain recombines TRBV20-1 with TRBJ2-7, with 8 bases that match TRBD1. V shed 0 bases, J shed 1 base, and the junction held 2 bases outside the gene matches. The V gene's germline CDR1 is DFQATT and CDR2 SNEGSKA (reference sequence). The CDR3 covers 14 residues. In DNA, the CDR3 is TGCAGTGCTAGAGAGGGACAGGCTTCCTACGAGCAGTACTTC. Protein product: CSAREGQASYEQYF.

In its sample, this clonotype was seen many times. This chain joins TRBV7-2 and TRBJ2-7; 12 positions match TRBD2. After removal of 5 bases from V and 9 bases from J, the junction contained 14 bases not matched to a gene. The CDR3 has 16 amino acids. Germline V gene lookup returns CDR1 SGHTA and CDR2 FQGNSA. The CDR3, as DNA: TGTGCCAGCAGCCAAAGGACTAGCGGGGCCCCTCTACGGCAGTACTTC. Translating it yields CASSQRTSGAPLRQYF.

This clonotype was recorded a few times. The V and J genes are TRBV6-1 and TRBJ1-6; TRBD1 matches at 9 bases. V lost 5 bases and J lost 6; bases outside the gene matches: 8. The CDR3 consists of 16 residues. The germline CDR1 and CDR2 sequences are MNHNS and SASEGT. This CDR3 reads CASSSRPGQGNSPLHF. The DNA of the CDR3 is TGTGCCAGCAGTTCCCGGCCGGGACAGGGTAATTCACCCCTCCACTTT.

At least ten counts were recorded for this clonotype. The chain combines TRBV5-1 with TRBJ1-1; D is undetermined. The V gene's germline CDR1 is SGHRS and CDR2 YFSETQ. The CDR3 runs to 15 residues. V lost 2 bases and J lost 1, with 12 bases in between. The DNA for the CDR3 is TGCGCCAGCAGCTTACATGGGGAAAGGAACACTGAAGCTTTCTTT. Its translation is CASSLHGERNTEAFF.

There are a few counts of this clonotype. The chain recombines TRBV7-6 with TRBJ2-1, with D maybe TRBD1 (5 bases). From germline, CDR1 is SGHVS and CDR2 FNYEAQ. This CDR3 is 13 amino acids long. Trimming shortened V by 6 bases and J by 8 bases, and 14 bases separated the two germline ends. The CDR3 reads CASSNYQGYEQFF. CDR3 sequence (DNA): TGTGCCAGCAGTAATTACCAGGGCTATGAGCAGTTCTTC.